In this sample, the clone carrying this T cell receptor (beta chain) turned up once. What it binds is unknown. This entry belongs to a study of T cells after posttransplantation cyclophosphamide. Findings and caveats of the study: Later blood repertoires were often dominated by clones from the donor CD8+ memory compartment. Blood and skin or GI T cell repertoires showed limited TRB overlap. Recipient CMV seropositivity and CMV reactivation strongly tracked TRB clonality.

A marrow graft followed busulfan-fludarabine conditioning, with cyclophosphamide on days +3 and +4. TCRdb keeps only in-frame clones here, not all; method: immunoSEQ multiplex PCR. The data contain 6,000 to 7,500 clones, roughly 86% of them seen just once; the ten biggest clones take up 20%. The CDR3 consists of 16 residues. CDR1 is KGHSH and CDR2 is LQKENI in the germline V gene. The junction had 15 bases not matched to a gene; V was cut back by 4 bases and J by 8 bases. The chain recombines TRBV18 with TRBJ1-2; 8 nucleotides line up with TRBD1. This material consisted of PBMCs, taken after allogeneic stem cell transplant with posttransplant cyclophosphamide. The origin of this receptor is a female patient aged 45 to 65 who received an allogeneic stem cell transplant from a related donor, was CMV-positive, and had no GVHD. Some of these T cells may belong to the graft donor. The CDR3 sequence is CASSHLTGARPLGYTF. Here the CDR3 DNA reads TGTGCCAGCTCACACCTGACAGGGGCGAGGCCCCTAGGCTACACCTTC.